The table lists the clone carrying this TCR beta chain with a few counts. Its cognate antigen is unknown. The entry originates in a study of radiotherapy plus CTLA-4 blockade in lung cancer. General observations from the study: Early shifts in blood T cell clones, with interferon-beta, reportedly predicted response best. Subsequent to radiotherapy plus ipilimumab, tumor-derived TCR clones underwent expansion in blood.

Germline values: CDR1 MGHRA, CDR2 YSYEKL. Trimming removed 2 bases from V and 4 bases from J, with 12 bases in between. The CDR3 totals 15 residues. Assay used: immunoSEQ multiplex PCR; TCRdb lists only in-frame clones, some missing. The table has about 73,000 clones, roughly 91% seen once. The chain links TRBV4-1 to TRBJ1-3; D is perhaps TRBD1 (6 bases). The source of this sequence is a human donor with non-small cell lung cancer that progressed on radiotherapy plus ipilimumab. The specimen was peripheral blood, collected from a patient treated with radiotherapy plus ipilimumab. CDR3 nucleotides: TGCGCCAGCAGCCAATGTTACAGGGTGGGAAACACCATATATTTT. This encodes CASSQCYRVGNTIYF.